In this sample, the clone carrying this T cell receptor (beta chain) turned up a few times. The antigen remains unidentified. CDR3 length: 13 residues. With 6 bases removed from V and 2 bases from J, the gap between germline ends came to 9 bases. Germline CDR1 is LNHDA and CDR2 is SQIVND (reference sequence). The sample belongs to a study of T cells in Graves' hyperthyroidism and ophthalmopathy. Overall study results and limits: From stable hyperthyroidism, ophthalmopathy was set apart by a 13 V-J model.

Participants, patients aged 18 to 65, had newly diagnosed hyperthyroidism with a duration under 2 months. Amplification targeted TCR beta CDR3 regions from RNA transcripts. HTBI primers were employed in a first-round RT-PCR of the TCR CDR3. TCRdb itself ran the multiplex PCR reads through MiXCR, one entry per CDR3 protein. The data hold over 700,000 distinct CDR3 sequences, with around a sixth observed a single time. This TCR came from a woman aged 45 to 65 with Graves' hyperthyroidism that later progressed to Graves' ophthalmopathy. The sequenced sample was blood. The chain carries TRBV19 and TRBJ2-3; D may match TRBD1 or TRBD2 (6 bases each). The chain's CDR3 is CASRGGNTDTQYF. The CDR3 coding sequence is TGTGCCAGTAGAGGGGGGAACACAGATACGCAGTATTTT.